This T cell receptor (beta chain) was retrieved from a study of blood T cell repertoires in COVID-19 (dated by TCRdb to the early 2020s). Background on the whole study: Samples from collaborators originated in the United States, Italy and Spain and spanned both the acute and convalescent phases of COVID-19. The prospective study material was composed of cDNA or gDNA derived from T cells, B-cell-depleted T cells, or PBMCs. Deeply sampled blood TCRbeta repertoires from subjects exposed to, actively infected with, or recovered from COVID-19 were included in the dataset. The repertoires were released in a freely available public database intended as a resource for research on the immune response to SARS-CoV-2. Samples came from the ongoing ImmuneRACE study (first 160 participants) plus 1,254 subjects from 6 global collaborators. A de-identified subject ID, COVID-19 status, age in years and sex were almost always included in the sample metadata. Where available, HLA class I and class II types were taken from metadata supplied by the sample provider and were not determined by assay-based typing. Paper-wide results and their limitations: The quantity of clinical and demographic metadata differed by source and by participant and was supplied without curation.

As to this clone: Its cognate antigen has yet to be identified. No much larger clone exists at a distance of one base, and base qualities are not known.

The immunoSEQ Assay, a bias-controlled multiplex PCR, was used to amplify TCRbeta CDR3 regions from genomic DNA. From the authors' description of their analysis: The number of nucleated cells in each sample was estimated by amplification of reference gene primers within the assay. Sequence reads were collapsed and filtered to measure the absolute abundance of every unique TCRbeta CDR3 rearrangement. For each sample, productive Simpson clonality was calculated as the square root of Simpson's diversity index across productive rearrangements. The table comes from immuneACCESS by way of TCRdb, which keeps in-frame sequences with V and J called. Part of the clones is missing from these tables; in studies checked, under half for an unresolved V gene and the rest for unknown reasons. Clone size and V and J calls were adopted from that table, with D and trimming inferred from the DNA. This sample is represented by under 350,000 clones; 75% to 90% of them were singletons. The top ten constitute about 4.6% of the sample.

CDR1 and CDR2 were assigned from the germline V gene as MNHNS and SASEGT. The CDR3 spans 17 residues, from the cysteine through the phenylalanine. Only the CDR3 DNA is retained, 51 bases long and in frame from the first base. Trimming leaves V shorter by 2 bases and J shorter by 2 bases, with the junction holding 8 bases beyond the gene matches. Another Seattle source contributed samples from volunteer blood donors who had recovered from COVID-19. Collaborating institutions collected whole blood in K2EDTA tubes following their own protocols. Collaborator samples were shipped for TCRbeta analysis as frozen whole blood, isolated PBMCs, or DNA extracted from either sample type.

The chain uses TRBV6-1 and TRBJ2-3; 9 bases in the middle match TRBD2. The receptor comes from a man in his 60s who had recovered from COVID-19. The specimen was peripheral blood. The CDR3: CASSESKSGGYTDTQYF. The nucleotides read TGTGCCAGCAGTGAATCTAAAAGCGGGGGGTACACAGATACGCAGTATTTT.